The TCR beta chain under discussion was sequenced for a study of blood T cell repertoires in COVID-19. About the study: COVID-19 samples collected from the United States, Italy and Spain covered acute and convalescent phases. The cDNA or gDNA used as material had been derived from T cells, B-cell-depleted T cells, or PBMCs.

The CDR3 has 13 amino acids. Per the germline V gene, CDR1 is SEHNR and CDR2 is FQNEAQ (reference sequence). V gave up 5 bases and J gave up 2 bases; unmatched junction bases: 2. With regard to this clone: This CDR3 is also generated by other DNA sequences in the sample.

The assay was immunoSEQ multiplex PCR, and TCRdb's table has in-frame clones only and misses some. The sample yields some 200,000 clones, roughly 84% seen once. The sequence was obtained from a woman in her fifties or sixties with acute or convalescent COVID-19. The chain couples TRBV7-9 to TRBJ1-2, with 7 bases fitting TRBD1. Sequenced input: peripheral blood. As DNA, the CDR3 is TGTGCCAGCAGCCCGACAGGGAACTATGGCTACACCTTC. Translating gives CASSPTGNYGYTF.